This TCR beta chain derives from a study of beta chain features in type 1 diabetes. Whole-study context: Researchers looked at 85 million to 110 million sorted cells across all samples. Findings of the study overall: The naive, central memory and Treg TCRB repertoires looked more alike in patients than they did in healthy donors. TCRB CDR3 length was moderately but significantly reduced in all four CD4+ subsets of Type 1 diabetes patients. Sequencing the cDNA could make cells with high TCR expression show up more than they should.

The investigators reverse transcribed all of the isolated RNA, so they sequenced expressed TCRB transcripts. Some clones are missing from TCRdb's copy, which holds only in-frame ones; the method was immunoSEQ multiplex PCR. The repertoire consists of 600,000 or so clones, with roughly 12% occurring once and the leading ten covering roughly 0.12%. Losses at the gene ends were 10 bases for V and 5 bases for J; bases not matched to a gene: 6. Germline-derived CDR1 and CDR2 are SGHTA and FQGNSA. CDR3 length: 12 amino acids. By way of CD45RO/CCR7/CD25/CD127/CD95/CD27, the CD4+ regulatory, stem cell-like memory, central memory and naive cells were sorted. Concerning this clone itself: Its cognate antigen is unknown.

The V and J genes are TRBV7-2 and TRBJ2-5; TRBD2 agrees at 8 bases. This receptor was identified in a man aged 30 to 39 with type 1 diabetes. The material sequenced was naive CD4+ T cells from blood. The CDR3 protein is CATASGGETQYF. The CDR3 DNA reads TGTGCCACCGCTTCGGGAGGGGAGACCCAGTACTTC.